This T cell receptor beta chain was observed in a study of T cells in Graves' hyperthyroidism and ophthalmopathy. At the level of the study: Peripheral blood draws took place at initial diagnosis, ahead of any treatment.

At least ten counts were recorded for this clonotype. Its target is unknown. V was pared by 5 bases and J by 4 bases, with 3 bases of the junction left unmatched. In germline, CDR1 is SGHTA, CDR2 FQGNSA. This CDR3 region has 13 residues. Study results and caveats: Before onset, ophthalmopathy was predicted by the model a median around 6 months earlier.

Newly diagnosed patients aged 18 to 65 had hyperthyroidism of under 2 months' duration. The study based diagnoses on clinical symptoms, serum thyroxine and TRAb, thyroid ultrasound and orbital computed tomography. Using RNA transcripts as the source, TCR beta CDR3 regions were amplified. First-round RT-PCR with HTBI primers amplified the TCR CDR3 region. TCRdb reprocessed the multiplex PCR reads via MiXCR and lists one record per CDR3 protein. The repertoire holds roughly 160,000 distinct CDR3 sequences, with approximately 9% as singletons. This receptor was taken from a woman aged 18-29 years with Graves' hyperthyroidism that later progressed to Graves' ophthalmopathy. The sample taken for sequencing was blood. The gene calls are TRBV7-2 and TRBJ2-5, with 8 bases lining up with TRBD2. The CDR3 sequence is CASSTGRGETQYF. The CDR3 DNA reads TGTGCCAGCAGCACCGGGAGGGGAGAGACCCAGTACTTC.